One sample yielded the 12 T cell receptor beta chains listed below, sequenced in a study of neurological immune-mediated disorders. TCRdb processed the 5' RACE reads anew with MiXCR; each CDR3 protein has one entry. The data contain under 100,000 distinct CDR3 sequences, over 10% of them singletons. Stated time point: longitudinal time-point 2. The sample was PBMCs. The receptors here all came from a female donor with HTLV-1-associated myelopathy (HAM/TSP).

This clonotype was seen many times. The rearrangement uses TRBV20-1 and TRBJ2-1, with D possibly being TRBD2 (6 bases). This CDR3 comprises 15 residues. V was cut by 3 bases and J by 1 base, with 13 bases left in between. Germline-derived CDR1 and CDR2 are DFQATT and SNEGSKA (reference sequence). The CDR3 DNA sequence: TGCAGTGCTAGCCTTGGGGGGAGATCCTACAATGAGCAGTTCTTC. Its translation is CSASLGGRSYNEQFF.

This clonotype was recorded many times. A read error may account for a junction end that differs from germline. The chain carries TRBV20-1 and TRBJ2-2; TRBD1 might be the D (7 bases). CDR1 and CDR2 (germline): DFQATT, SNEGSKA (reference sequence). The length of the CDR3 is 12 residues. The CDR3 region is CSGRQGLGELFF. Here the CDR3 DNA reads TGCAGTGGTAGACAGGGACTCGGGGAGCTGTTTTTT.

This clonotype came up many times. The chain joins TRBV7-9 to TRBJ2-7; TRBD1 might be the D (6 bases). Trimming left V 5 bases short and J 6 bases short, with 20 bases between. The CDR3 has 15 residues. Germline CDR1 is SEHNR and CDR2 is FQNEAQ (reference sequence). For the CDR3, the DNA is TGTGCCAGCAGCCCCAAGGACAGCGGTGTAATCGAGCAGTACTTC. Translated: CASSPKDSGVIEQYF.

This clonotype was counted many times. The chain recombines TRBV12-3 or TRBV12-4 with TRBJ1-2; 9 bases align to TRBD1. The CDR3 consists of 12 residues. The V segment lost 6 bases and the J segment 7 bases; nucleotides outside the gene matches: 3. The CDR3 sequence: CASRQGAAGYTF. The CDR3, as DNA: TGTGCCAGCAGACAGGGGGCGGCTGGCTACACCTTC.

This clonotype has at least ten counts. V is TRBV5-1 and J is TRBJ2-2; D is unclear. Germline values: CDR1 SGHRS, CDR2 YFSETQ. This CDR3 is built from 15 residues. The germline V and J ends were trimmed by 1 base and 6 bases, with 13 bases remaining between them. CDR3 DNA sequence: TGCGCCAGCAGCTTGTCTCAACCTTCGCCCGGGGAGCTGTTTTTT. It codes for CASSLSQPSPGELFF. Based on the CDR3 plus reference TRBV5-1 and TRBJ2-2, the full variable domain is KAGVTQTPRYLIKTRGQQVTLSCSPISGHRSVSWYQQTPGQGLQFLFEYFSETQRNKGNFPGRFSGRQFSNSRSEMNVSTLELGDSALYLCASSLSQPSPGELFFGEGSRLTVL.

This clonotype has a count of ten or more. This chain connects TRBV28 to TRBJ1-1, with D uncertain. The CDR3 runs 13 residues. V was shortened by 8 bases and J by 1 base, with 11 bases between the two germline ends. The germline gives CDR1 MDHEN, CDR2 SYDVKM. The CDR3 loop is CASRGRANTEAFF. The CDR3 nucleotides read TGTGCCAGCCGAGGACGGGCGAACACTGAAGCTTTCTTT.

This clonotype was recorded many times. The gene calls are TRBV5-1 and TRBJ1-2; D might be TRBD1 (6 bases). The CDR3 has 15 residues. Looked up from germline, CDR1 is SGHRS and CDR2 is YFSETQ. V shed 0 bases and J shed 4 bases, with 13 bases lying between them. The CDR3 loop is CASSLGPGGLYGYTF. CDR3 DNA sequence: TGCGCCAGCAGCTTGGGGCCCGGGGGGCTCTATGGCTACACCTTC.

This clonotype was found a few times. The J gene is TRBJ2-7, the V gene TRBV20-1; TRBD1 matches at 7 bases. The CDR3 has 17 amino acids. Germline V gene data show CDR1 as DFQATT and CDR2 as SNEGSKA (reference sequence). Germline trimming cut 0 bases from V and 6 bases from J; bases unmatched to any gene: 17. The CDR3 bases are TGCAGTGCTAGAGATAAGAGAGTCGGGACAGTAGACTTCGAGCAGTACTTC. This translates into CSARDKRVGTVDFEQYF.

The chain carries TRBV28 and TRBJ2-5; the D gene could be TRBD1 or TRBD2 (5 bases each). Trimming took off 3 bases at V and 5 bases at J, with 13 bases between the two ends. The CDR3 covers 14 residues. Per the germline V gene, CDR1 is MDHEN and CDR2 is SYDVKM. CDR3 loop: CASSFLEGMETQYF. The CDR3, as DNA: TGTGCCAGCAGTTTTCTAGAGGGGATGGAGACCCAGTACTTC.

This clonotype showed up many times. The J gene is TRBJ2-5, the V gene TRBV5-1, with 8 positions matching TRBD1. Looked up from germline, CDR1 is SGHRS and CDR2 is YFSETQ. There are 16 residues in the CDR3. Trimming took 4 bases from V and 2 from J; bases not matched to a gene: 10. CDR3 bases: TGCGCCAGCAGCGTCAGGCCAGGGGGCAGGCAAGAGACCCAGTACTTC. This encodes CASSVRPGGRQETQYF.

The table lists this clonotype with many counts. The CDR3 reads CASSVQGTGELFF. The CDR3 nucleotides are TGCGCCAGCAGCGTACAGGGCACCGGGGAGCTGTTTTTT. This rearrangement joins TRBV5-1 to TRBJ2-2; D is perhaps TRBD1 (6 bases). CDR1 and CDR2 from the germline V gene are SGHRS and YFSETQ. The CDR3 is made up of 13 amino acids. The V and J ends lost 4 bases and 4 bases respectively, with 8 bases between them.

The J gene is TRBJ2-7, the V gene TRBV14, with 9 nucleotides matching TRBD1. CDR3 length: 15 amino acids. Losses at the gene ends were 2 bases for V and 4 bases for J; bases not matched to a gene: 6. Germline loops: CDR1 SGHDN, CDR2 FVKESK. The CDR3 sequence is CASSQPGQGFYEQYF. The CDR3 DNA reads TGTGCCAGCAGCCAACCGGGACAGGGATTTTACGAGCAGTACTTC.